A selection of T cell receptor beta chains follows, all from one sample in a study of siplizumab effects on memory and regulatory T cells. Profiling relied on immunoSEQ multiplex PCR, and the TCRdb table lists in-frame clones only, not all of them. The repertoire includes over 85,000 clones, 93% of them detected once, and 6.5% sits in the top ten. Sequences were obtained from CD8+ T cells sorted from blood. These receptors were taken from a human donor in good health. CDR3s include the opening cysteine and the closing phenylalanine or tryptophan. The D gene is left open where the match is weak. The size entry is marked missing in some rows and otherwise reads once, few, many or a size class.

NA,TRBJ2-1,TRBV4-1,NA,CASSFGAVNEQFF,TGCGCCAGCAGCTTTGGAGCAGTAAATGAGCAGTTCTTC
NA,TRBJ2-2,TRBV9,TRBD2,CASSVGGAVSGELFF,TGTGCCAGCAGCGTCGGGGGGGCCGTGTCCGGGGAGCTGTTTTTT
NA,TRBJ2-1,TRBV7-7,TRBD2,CASSSGLADNEQFF,TGTGCTAGCAGCTCTGGGCTAGCGGACAATGAGCAGTTCTTC
NA,TRBJ2-7,TRBV5-6,NA,CASGQSTGVRSVEQYF,TGTGCCAGCGGCCAAAGCACAGGAGTCCGTTCGGTCGAGCAGTACTTC
NA,TRBJ2-7,TRBV7-9,TRBD2,CASSPQLADPAYEQYF,TGTGCCAGCAGCCCCCAACTAGCGGACCCAGCCTACGAGCAGTACTTC
NA,TRBJ1-1,TRBV7-2,NA,CASSLLRGATEAFF,TGTGCCAGCAGCTTATTAAGGGGCGCCACTGAAGCTTTCTTT
NA,TRBJ2-7,TRBV19,NA,CASSIGGGTEQYF,TGTGCCAGTAGTATAGGAGGGGGGACCGAGCAGTACTTC
NA,TRBJ2-5,TRBV13,NA,CASSLRTDQETQYF,TGTGCCAGCAGCTTACGGACAGATCAAGAGACCCAGTACTTC
NA,TRBJ2-7,TRBV7-2,NA,CASSLGRESYEQYF,TGTGCCAGCAGCTTAGGTCGGGAGTCCTACGAGCAGTACTTC
NA,TRBJ2-7,TRBV13,NA,CASSLGPAYEQYF,TGTGCCAGCAGCTTAGGCCCGGCCTACGAGCAGTACTTC
NA,TRBJ2-7,TRBV5-6,TRBD1,CASSSDREGSYEQYF,TGTGCCAGCAGTTCCGACAGGGAAGGGTCCTACGAGCAGTACTTC
NA,TRBJ2-7,TRBV21-1,NA,CASRGTRDRVTEQYF,TGTGCCAGCAGGGGGACTCGGGACAGGGTTACCGAGCAGTACTTC
NA,TRBJ2-2,TRBV9,TRBD2,CASSYGGGYTGELFF,TGTGCCAGCAGCTACGGCGGGGGTTATACCGGGGAGCTGTTTTTT
NA,TRBJ1-2,TRBV4-1,TRBD1,CASSQIRRDSGNYGYTF,TGCGCCAGCAGCCAGATTCGTCGGGACAGCGGGAACTATGGCTACACCTTC
NA,TRBJ2-7,TRBV4-1,TRBD2,CASSQDLPSGRFLSSYEQYF,TGCGCCAGCAGCCAAGATCTGCCTAGCGGGAGGTTTTTATCCTCCTACGAGCAGTACTTC
medium-sized,TRBJ1-2,TRBV7-2,NA,CASSYGQPWYGYTF,TGTGCCAGCAGCTACGGACAGCCTTGGTATGGCTACACCTTC
NA,TRBJ2-5,TRBV6-5,NA,CASSAETQYF,TGTGCCAGCAGTGCGGAGACCCAGTACTTC
once,TRBJ2-3,TRBV11-3,NA,CASSLAWPRGTQYF,TGTGCCAGCAGCTTAGCATGGCCCAGGGGTACGCAGTATTTT
NA,TRBJ1-2,TRBV27,TRBD1,CASSSGQGLDYGYTF,TGTGCCAGCAGTTCCGGACAGGGTTTAGACTATGGCTACACCTTC
NA,TRBJ2-5,TRBV5-1,TRBD1,CASSFLPGQNQETQYF,TGCGCCAGCAGCTTTCTTCCGGGACAGAACCAAGAGACCCAGTACTTC
NA,TRBJ2-1,TRBV4-2,NA,CASSQDHSNWGGTYNEQFF,TGTGCCAGCAGCCAAGATCATTCGAATTGGGGCGGGACGTACAATGAGCAGTTCTTC
NA,TRBJ2-7,TRBV7-6,TRBD1,CASSLVGQGEQYF,TGTGCCAGCAGCTTAGTTGGACAGGGCGAGCAGTACTTC
once,TRBJ2-4,TRBV13,NA,CASSLDIGPNIQYF,TGTGCCAGCAGCTTAGATATAGGCCCTAACATTCAGTACTTC
few,TRBJ1-1,TRBV30,NA,CAWKGGTEAFF,TGTGCCTGGAAAGGGGGCACTGAAGCTTTCTTT
once,TRBJ2-5,TRBV4-2,NA,CASSQDQGQAETQYF,TGTGCCAGCAGCCAAGATCAAGGACAAGCGGAGACCCAGTACTTC
NA,TRBJ2-1,TRBV29-1,TRBD2,CSLTAGVDFNEQFF,TGCAGCTTAACAGCGGGAGTCGATTTCAATGAGCAGTTCTTC
NA,TRBJ2-1,TRBV6-5,NA,CASSYGGNNEQFF,TGTGCCAGCAGTTACGGCGGGAACAATGAGCAGTTCTTC
NA,TRBJ2-7,TRBV28,NA,CASTPTGTLNEQYF,TGTGCCAGCACCCCAACCGGGACACTCAACGAGCAGTACTTC
NA,TRBJ2-7,TRBV5-1,NA,CARHRERDSYEQYF,TGCGCCAGACACAGGGAGAGGGACTCCTACGAGCAGTACTTC
NA,TRBJ2-1,TRBV25-1,TRBD2,CASSERGGPSYNEQFF,TGTGCCAGCAGTGAACGGGGGGGGCCTTCCTACAATGAGCAGTTCTTC